This T cell receptor (beta chain) was obtained from a study of cytomegalovirus exposure and HLA in healthy donors. Each donor's status was that of a healthy bone marrow donor. V lost 4 bases to trimming and J lost 3 bases; unmatched junction nucleotides: 4. The CDR3 is made up of 15 amino acids. Per the germline V gene, CDR1 is SGHNT and CDR2 is YENEEA. 60 Vbeta and 13 Jbeta primers were used in PCR. The protocol was immunoSEQ multiplex PCR, while the TCRdb copy is restricted to in-frame clones and leaves out a portion. The sample holds 160,000 or so clones, 84% seen once. Material for sequencing was PBMCs. The sequence derives from a man aged 25-45 years in good health and CMV-seronegative. The J gene is TRBJ2-2, the V gene TRBV11-3; 8 bases are shared with TRBD1. The CDR3 region is CASSSTGGDTGELFF. In DNA, the CDR3 is TGTGCCAGCAGCTCTACAGGGGGTGACACCGGGGAGCTGTTTTTT. Complete variable domain (other parts from reference TRBV11-3 and TRBJ2-2): EAGVVQSPRYKIIEKKQPVAFWCNPISGHNTLYWYLQNLGQGPELLIRYENEEAVDDSQLPKDRFSAERLKGVDSTLKIQPAELGDSAVYLCASSSTGGDTGELFFGEGSRLTVL.